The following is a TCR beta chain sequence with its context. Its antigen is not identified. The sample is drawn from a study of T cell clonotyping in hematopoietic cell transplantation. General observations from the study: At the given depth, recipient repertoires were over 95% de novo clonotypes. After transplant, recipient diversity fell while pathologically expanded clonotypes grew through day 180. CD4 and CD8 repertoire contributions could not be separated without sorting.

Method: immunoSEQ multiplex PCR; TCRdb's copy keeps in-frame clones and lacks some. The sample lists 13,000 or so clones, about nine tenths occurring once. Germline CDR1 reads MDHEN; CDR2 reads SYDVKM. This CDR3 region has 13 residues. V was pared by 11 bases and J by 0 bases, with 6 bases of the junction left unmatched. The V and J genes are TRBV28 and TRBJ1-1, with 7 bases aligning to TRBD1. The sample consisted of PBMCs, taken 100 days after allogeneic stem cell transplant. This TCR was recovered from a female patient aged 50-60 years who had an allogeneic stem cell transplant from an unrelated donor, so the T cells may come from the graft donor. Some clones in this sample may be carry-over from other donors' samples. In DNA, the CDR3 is TGTGCCTCCCGGGACAGTATGAACACTGAAGCTTTCTTT. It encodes CASRDSMNTEAFF.